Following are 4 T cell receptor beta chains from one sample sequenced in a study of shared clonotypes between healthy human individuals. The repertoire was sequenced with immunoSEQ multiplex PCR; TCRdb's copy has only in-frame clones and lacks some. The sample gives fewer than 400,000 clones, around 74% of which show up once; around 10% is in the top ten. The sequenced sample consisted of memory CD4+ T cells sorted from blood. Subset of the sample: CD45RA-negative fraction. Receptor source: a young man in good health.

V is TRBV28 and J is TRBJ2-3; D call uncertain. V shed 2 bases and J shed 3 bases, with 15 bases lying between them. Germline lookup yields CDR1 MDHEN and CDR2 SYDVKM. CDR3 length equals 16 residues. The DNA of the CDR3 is TGTGCCAGCAGTTTACGCCGAGCCAGCCCTACAGATACGCAGTATTTT. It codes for CASSLRRASPTDTQYF.

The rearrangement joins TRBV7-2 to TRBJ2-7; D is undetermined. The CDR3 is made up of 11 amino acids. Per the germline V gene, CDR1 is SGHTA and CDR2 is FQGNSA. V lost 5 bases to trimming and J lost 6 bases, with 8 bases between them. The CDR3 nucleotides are TGTGCCAGCAGCCCCTCTCTCGAGCAGTACTTC. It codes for CASSPSLEQYF.

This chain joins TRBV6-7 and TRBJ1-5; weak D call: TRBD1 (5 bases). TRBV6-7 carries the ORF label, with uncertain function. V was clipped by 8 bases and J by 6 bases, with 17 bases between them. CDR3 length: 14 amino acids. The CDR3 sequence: CASAHRGVSQPQHF. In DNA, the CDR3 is TGTGCCAGCGCCCACAGAGGGGTTAGTCAGCCCCAGCATTTT.

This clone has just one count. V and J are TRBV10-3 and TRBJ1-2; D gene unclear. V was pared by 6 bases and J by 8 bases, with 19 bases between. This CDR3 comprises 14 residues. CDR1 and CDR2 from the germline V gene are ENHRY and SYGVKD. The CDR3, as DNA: TGTGCCATCAGCCCCCGAAAGGAGGGCGGAGGCTACACCTTC. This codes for CAISPRKEGGGYTF.